These T cell receptor beta chains were read from a single sample in a study of control samples from healthy donors and cancer patients. The table came from immunoSEQ multiplex PCR; TCRdb's copy has only in-frame clones and leaves some out. The data hold more than 85,000 clones, with 65% to 85% observed a single time. The material sequenced was PBMCs. These receptors were obtained from a man in his 70s with lung cancer. CDR3s include the opening cysteine and the closing phenylalanine or tryptophan. D genes are given only for firm matches. Clone size is given for some rows only: seen once, a few or many times, or a class if the clone is expanded.

d_call | j_call | clone_size | v_call | cdr3_nt | cdr3_aa
TRBD1 | TRBJ1-4 | . | TRBV5-8 | TGTGCCAGCAGCTTGGGTCCGGGACAGACAACTAATGAAAAACTGTTTTTT | CASSLGPGQTTNEKLFF
TRBD2 | TRBJ2-3 | . | TRBV6-5 | TGTGCCAGCAGTCCGACTAGCGGGAACACAGATACGCAGTATTTT | CASSPTSGNTDTQYF
. | TRBJ1-5 | . | TRBV19 | TGTGCCAGTAGTATTTTCGGGGGAGGACAGCCCCAGCATTTT | CASSIFGGGQPQHF
. | TRBJ1-6 | few | TRBV12-3/TRBV12-4 | TGTGCCACCAGGGGCCTCAGTAATTCACCCCTCCACTTT | CATRGLSNSPLHF
TRBD2 | TRBJ2-2 | . | TRBV27 | TGTGCCAGCAGTTCGCTAGCGGGGTCCAAGGAGCTGTTTTTT | CASSSLAGSKELFF
. | TRBJ2-6 | . | TRBV4-1 | TGCGCCAGCAGCCAAACGCGCGGCAGGGGTTACTCTGGGGCCAACGTCCTGACTTTC | CASSQTRGRGYSGANVLTF
. | TRBJ1-1 | . | TRBV3-1/TRBV3-2 | TGTGCCAGCAGCAGGACTCGGACTGAAGCTTTCTTT | CASSRTRTEAFF
. | TRBJ2-7 | once | TRBV2 | TGTGCCAGCGGCGAACTAGCTGGCGGATACGAGCAGTACTTC | CASGELAGGYEQYF
TRBD1 | TRBJ2-7 | . | TRBV5-6 | TGTGCCAGCAGCTCGGACAGGGGGCGCCTGGCCGAGCAGTACTTC | CASSSDRGRLAEQYF
. | TRBJ1-1 | . | TRBV27 | TGTGCCAGCAGTGCTGGACAGATCACTGAAGCTTTCTTT | CASSAGQITEAFF
. | TRBJ2-3 | . | TRBV29-1 | TGCAGCGTCGAGGGGCGTTATGGCACAGATACGCAGTATTTT | CSVEGRYGTDTQYF
. | TRBJ1-1 | . | TRBV9 | TGTGCCAGCAGCGGACCGGGGGAGAACACTGAAGCTTTCTTT | CASSGPGENTEAFF
. | TRBJ2-3 | once | TRBV6-5 | TGTGCCAGCAGGCATCCCCGGGGGGCCGGTTATACGCAGTATTTT | CASRHPRGAGYTQYF
TRBD1 | TRBJ1-1 | . | TRBV6-6 | TGTGCCAGCAGCCAAGGGACAGGGGAGACTGAAGCTTTCTTT | CASSQGTGETEAFF
. | TRBJ2-3 | . | TRBV5-6 | TGTGCCAGCAGGTTGGGCGATACGCAGTATTTT | CASRLGDTQYF
. | TRBJ2-2 | . | TRBV9 | TGTGCCAGCAGCGTTAACACCGGGGAGCTGTTTTTT | CASSVNTGELFF